This entry lists 6 T cell receptor beta chains sequenced from one sample in a study of neurological immune-mediated disorders. TCRdb processed the 5' RACE reads anew with MiXCR; each CDR3 protein has one entry. Of 65,000 to 90,000 distinct CDR3 sequences in the sample, 5% to 6% are singletons; the top ten hold 2% to 2.5%. Sequencing was performed on PBMCs. Receptor source: a woman in her twenties or thirties with multiple sclerosis.

This clonotype was recorded many times. V usage is TRBV5-1 and J usage is TRBJ1-6, with 8 bases fitting TRBD1. The CDR3 is 15 amino acids. CDR1 SGHRS and CDR2 YFSETQ come from the germline V gene. The V and J ends lost 4 bases and 5 bases, in that order; junction bases with no gene match: 5. CDR3 nucleotides: TGCGCCAGCAGCCCGACAGGGGTGAATAATTCACCCCTCCACTTT. Translation gives CASSPTGVNNSPLHF. Full variable domain (outside the CDR3, taken from reference TRBV5-1 and TRBJ1-6): KAGVTQTPRYLIKTRGQQVTLSCSPISGHRSVSWYQQTPGQGLQFLFEYFSETQRNKGNFPGRFSGRQFSNSRSEMNVSTLELGDSALYLCASSPTGVNNSPLHFGNGTRLTVT.

This clonotype came up many times. The chain links TRBV10-3 to TRBJ2-5; a possible D gene is TRBD2 (5 bases). The CDR3 loop spans 14 amino acids. Trimming cost V 4 bases and J 3 bases, with 12 bases left between them. CDR1 and CDR2 (germline): ENHRY, SYGVKD. The CDR3 here is CAISAGMSEETQYF. CDR3 in DNA: TGTGCCATCAGTGCGGGAATGTCAGAAGAGACCCAGTACTTC.

The sample holds many counts of this clonotype. The gene calls are TRBV5-1 and TRBJ1-1, with D possibly being TRBD1 (5 bases). With 0 bases removed from V and 6 bases from J, the gap between germline ends came to 24 bases. The CDR3 is 18 residues long. Germline-derived CDR1 and CDR2 are SGHRS and YFSETQ. The CDR3 region is CASSLVPPSQGPGAEAFF. CDR3 bases: TGCGCCAGCAGCTTGGTGCCCCCCTCTCAGGGACCTGGGGCTGAAGCTTTCTTT.

This clonotype was seen ten or more times. The rearrangement uses TRBV20-1 and TRBJ2-5; 7 bases are a match to TRBD2. The junction had 9 bases not matched to a gene; V was cut back by 1 base and J by 1 base. This CDR3 contains 16 residues. Germline CDR1 and CDR2: DFQATT and SNEGSKA (reference sequence). CDR3 region: CSARGQGRGSQETQYF. The CDR3 DNA reads TGCAGTGCTAGAGGCCAAGGGCGGGGGAGCCAAGAGACCCAGTACTTC.

This clonotype was recorded a few times. The chain has TRBV12-5 and TRBJ2-1; D gene uncertain. The germline V and J ends were trimmed by 0 bases and 6 bases, with 9 bases remaining between them. Germline V CDR1 and CDR2: LGHNT, FRNRAP. This CDR3 is 14 amino acids long. The CDR3 DNA follows: TGTGCTAGTGGTTTGGTAGGGCAGATCAATGAGCAGTTCTTC. This encodes CASGLVGQINEQFF.

This clonotype came up many times. V gene TRBV3-1 combines with J gene TRBJ2-7; 9 positions agree with TRBD1. Losses at the gene ends were 5 bases for V and 2 bases for J; bases not matched to a gene: 4. Germline V gives CDR1 LGHDT, CDR2 YNNKEL (reference sequence). This CDR3 has 14 residues. In nucleotides, the CDR3 is TGTGCCAGCAGCAGGGGGGACAGGGCCTACGAGCAGTACTTC. Translation: CASSRGDRAYEQYF.